These 30 T cell receptor beta chains were sequenced from one sample in a study of T-cell memory formation after mild COVID-19. Via MiXCR, TCRdb re-called the 5' RACE reads, giving one row per CDR3 protein. The repertoire consists of 540,000 or so distinct CDR3 sequences, with roughly 21% occurring once and the leading ten covering around 12%. Specimen: PBMCs or a T cell subset sorted from them (not recorded which). These receptors were obtained from an adult woman who had mild COVID-19 (a few samples of this study predate the infection). Cell type and time point are not known.

The table lists this clonotype with a few counts. The chain couples TRBV7-9 to TRBJ2-7; TRBD2 agrees at 16 bases. The junction had 11 bases not matched to a gene; V was cut back by 4 bases and J by 5 bases. This CDR3 is 18 amino acids long. Germline V gives CDR1 SEHNR, CDR2 FQNEAQ (reference sequence). In DNA form, the CDR3 reads TGTGCCAGCAGCTGGGTACCGGGACTAGCGGGAGGGCCCCACGAGCAGTACTTC. Residues: CASSWVPGLAGGPHEQYF.

This clonotype has ten or more counts. This rearrangement joins TRBV4-1 to TRBJ2-1; 12 bases are shared with TRBD2. This CDR3 has 13 residues. Trimming removed 4 bases from V and 14 bases from J; junction bases left unmatched: 6. Germline CDR1 and CDR2: MGHRA and YSYEKL. Here the CDR3 reads CASSPLAGGLKFF. The CDR3 coding sequence is TGCGCCAGCAGCCCTCTAGCGGGGGGGCTTAAGTTCTTC.

This clonotype came up many times. The chain recombines TRBV4-3 with TRBJ2-3; D uncertain. This CDR3 spans 14 amino acids. Per germline, CDR1 LGHNA and CDR2 YSLEER. V lost 0 bases and J lost 2, with 6 bases in between. The CDR3: CASSQDAVTDTQYF. The DNA for the CDR3 is TGCGCCAGCAGCCAAGATGCGGTCACAGATACGCAGTATTTT.

This clonotype was found a few times. The rearrangement links TRBV9 to TRBJ2-2; D remains ambiguous. The CDR3 length is 14 residues. Trimming left V 4 bases short and J 5 bases short, with 12 bases between. Germline CDR1 reads SGDLS; CDR2 reads YYNGEE. CDR3 in DNA: TGTGCCAGCAGCACCCCTGACGGAACCGGGGAGCTGTTTTTT. As protein: CASSTPDGTGELFF.

The V call is TRBV11-2, the J call TRBJ2-7; 11 bases map to TRBD2. The CDR3 totals 15 residues. Germline CDR1 and CDR2: SGHAT and FQNNGV. With V trimmed by 5 bases and J by 2 bases, 5 bases remained unmatched. CDR3 sequence: CASSQLAGDPYEQYF. Here the CDR3 DNA reads TGTGCCAGCAGCCAACTAGCGGGAGACCCCTACGAGCAGTACTTC.

This clonotype has just one count. The chain couples TRBV20-1 to TRBJ2-7, with TRBD2 matching 9 bases. V trimming: 1 base; J trimming: 2 bases; junction bases outside the gene matches: 12. In germline, CDR1 is DFQATT, CDR2 SNEGSKA (reference sequence). The CDR3 totals 17 residues. CDR3 protein: CSARVGTSLAGTYEQYF. The CDR3 DNA is TGCAGTGCTAGAGTTGGGACATCGCTAGCGGGAACCTACGAGCAGTACTTC.

This clonotype came up a few times. The chain couples TRBV7-2 to TRBJ1-1; D gene uncertain. There are 15 residues in the CDR3. Trimming took 3 bases from V and 1 from J, leaving 12 bases between them. Germline V gene data show CDR1 as SGHTA and CDR2 as FQGNSA. This CDR3 reads CASSFPLGQNTEAFF. CDR3 nucleotide sequence: TGTGCCAGCAGCTTCCCTCTCGGGCAGAACACTGAAGCTTTCTTT.

This chain links TRBV24-1 with TRBJ2-6; D ambiguous. In germline, CDR1 is KGHDR, CDR2 SFDVKD. This CDR3 is 16 amino acids long. The germline V and J ends were trimmed by 4 bases and 4 bases, with 13 bases remaining between them. The CDR3 region is CATSDGNRLGANVLTF. The CDR3 DNA reads TGTGCCACCAGTGACGGCAACCGGTTGGGGGCCAACGTCCTGACTTTC.

This rearrangement joins TRBV20-1 to TRBJ2-3; tentatively, D is TRBD2 (6 bases). Germline-derived CDR1 and CDR2 are DFQATT and SNEGSKA (reference sequence). With 2 bases removed from V and 5 bases from J, the gap between germline ends came to 32 bases. The CDR3 is made up of 20 amino acids. The CDR3 loop reads CSARLPHGGPAPRGGDTQYF. DNA of the CDR3: TGCAGTGCTAGATTACCCCACGGGGGACCAGCACCTAGGGGTGGAGATACGCAGTATTTT.

The chain recombines TRBV7-7 with TRBJ1-6; D is ambiguous. Germline V gene lookup returns CDR1 SSHAT and CDR2 FNYEAQ (reference sequence). This CDR3 has 13 amino acids. This CDR3 is CASAEQLGSPLHF. The CDR3 DNA reads as TGTGCTAGCGCCGAACAGTTAGGATCACCCCTCCACTTT.

This clonotype has a handful of counts. V is TRBV12-3 or TRBV12-4 and J is TRBJ2-2, with D possibly TRBD2 on 7 matching bases. V gave up 2 bases and J gave up 3 bases, with 19 bases separating them. The CDR3 has 18 residues. The chain's CDR3 is CASSLTPRGGDYTGELFF. The DNA of the CDR3 is TGTGCCAGCAGTTTAACCCCCAGAGGGGGGGATTACACCGGGGAGCTGTTTTTT.

The sample holds many counts of this clonotype. For the CDR3, the DNA is TGTGCCAGCACCCCAGCGAACACCGGGGAGCTGTTTTTT. This sequence encodes CASTPANTGELFF. V and J are TRBV7-2 and TRBJ2-2; no clear D. Looked up from germline, CDR1 is SGHTA and CDR2 is FQGNSA. The CDR3 length is 13 residues. V was trimmed by 7 bases and J by 0 bases, leaving 6 bases between them. Complete variable domain (other parts from reference TRBV7-2 and TRBJ2-2): GAGVSQSPSNKVTEKGKDVELRCDPISGHTALYWYRQSLGQGLEFLIYFQGNSAPDKSGLPSDRFSAERTGGSVSTLTIQRTQQEDSAVYLCASTPANTGELFFGEGSRLTVL.

The sample holds many counts of this clonotype. Written as DNA, the CDR3 is TGTGCCAGCAGCCTAGGGTTGATTGGCACAGATACGCAGTATTTT. Translation: CASSLGLIGTDTQYF. The chain joins TRBV12-3 or TRBV12-4 to TRBJ2-3, with D unclear. Trimming cost V 6 bases and J 1 base, with 14 bases left between them. The CDR3 has 15 residues.

This clonotype has only a few counts. The genes are TRBV30 and TRBJ2-1; 8 positions agree with TRBD2. This CDR3 comprises 14 residues. CDR1 GTSNPN and CDR2 SVGIG come from the germline V gene (reference sequence). The ends lost 3 bases at V and 0 bases at J; junction bases unmatched: 1. The CDR3 DNA reads TGTGCCTGGAGGGGGACTAGCTCCTACAATGAGCAGTTCTTC. It yields the protein CAWRGTSSYNEQFF.

This clonotype was detected a few times. J is TRBJ2-7 and V is TRBV11-3; D not resolved. The CDR3 spans 11 residues. In germline, CDR1 is SGHNT, CDR2 YENEEA. Trimming left V 6 bases short and J 5 bases short, with 8 bases between. CDR3 residues: CASSYTHEQYF. The CDR3, as DNA: TGTGCCAGCAGTTATACCCACGAGCAGTACTTC.

This clonotype was seen only a few times. V gene TRBV7-8 combines with J gene TRBJ2-1; a possible D gene is TRBD1 (6 bases). V was shortened by 4 bases and J by 5 bases, with 15 bases between the two germline ends. Germline loops: CDR1 SGHVS, CDR2 FQNEAQ. The CDR3 length is 15 residues. The CDR3 loop reads CASSYPEAGDNEQFF. CDR3 nucleotide sequence: TGTGCCAGCAGCTACCCAGAAGCAGGGGACAATGAGCAGTTCTTC.

The V call is TRBV18, the J call TRBJ2-5; TRBD1 is a possible D gene (6 bases). Germline-derived CDR1 and CDR2 are KGHSH and LQKENI. The ends were cut back, 6 bases at V and 1 base at J, with 12 bases in the middle. This CDR3 region has 14 residues. The CDR3 DNA reads TGTGCCAGCTCTCGCGAACAGGGCCAAGAGACCCAGTACTTC. Its translation: CASSREQGQETQYF. Full variable domain (outside the CDR3, taken from reference TRBV18 and TRBJ2-5): NAGVMQNPRHLVRRRGQEARLRCSPMKGHSHVYWYRQLPEEGLKFMVYLQKENIIDESGMPKERFSAEFPKEGPSILRIQQVVRGDSAAYFCASSREQGQETQYFGPGTRLLVL.

This clonotype was observed a handful of times. The rearrangement uses TRBV24-1 and TRBJ2-1, with D tentatively TRBD1 or TRBD2 (7 bases each). This CDR3 spans 16 amino acids. Germline V gene data show CDR1 as KGHDR and CDR2 as SFDVKD. The V end lost 9 bases, the J end lost 4 bases, and 21 bases lay between the germline ends. Here the CDR3 DNA reads TGTGCCACCGCGGGGGATGGCCAGGGGGAGTACAATGAGCAGTTCTTC. This encodes CATAGDGQGEYNEQFF.

There are a few counts of this clonotype. V is TRBV12-3 or TRBV12-4 and J is TRBJ2-1; 8 nucleotides agree with TRBD1. This CDR3 is built from 15 residues. V lost 2 bases and J lost 5; bases outside the gene matches: 5. CDR3 coding DNA: TGTGCCAGCAGTTTATTAGGACAGGGCGACAATGAGCAGTTCTTC. It is translated as CASSLLGQGDNEQFF.

This clonotype has more than one count but fewer than ten. This chain uses TRBV19 with TRBJ2-2; no firm D call. There are 16 residues in the CDR3. The ends were cut back, 3 bases at V and 2 bases at J, with 13 bases in the middle. CDR1 is LNHDA, CDR2 SQIVND, per germline (reference sequence). The CDR3 DNA is TGTGCCAGTAGTATTCAAGTTCCCCCCAACACCGGGGAGCTGTTTTTT. Translating it yields CASSIQVPPNTGELFF.

The chain combines TRBV7-2 with TRBJ1-1, with 7 bases that match TRBD1. Germline V gives CDR1 SGHTA, CDR2 FQGNSA. V was pared by 5 bases and J by 3 bases, with 12 bases of the junction left unmatched. The CDR3 length is 16 residues. CDR3 bases: TGTGCCAGCAGCCCCCGTAAGACAGGGTTCTACACTGAAGCTTTCTTT. It codes for CASSPRKTGFYTEAFF.

This clonotype was seen a handful of times. The rearrangement links TRBV6-1 to TRBJ1-4; no clear D gene. The CDR3 extends over 16 amino acids. Germline V gene sequence: CDR1 MNHNS, CDR2 SASEGT. The V end lost 8 bases, the J end lost 4 bases, and 20 bases lay between the germline ends. CDR3 sequence reads: CASRAAPDLLNEKLFF. CDR3 nucleotides: TGTGCCAGCCGCGCAGCTCCTGACCTACTTAATGAAAAACTGTTTTTT.

The table lists this clonotype with a count of one. This sequence joins TRBV6-5 and TRBJ2-3, with D perhaps matching TRBD2 (5 bases). V dropped 11 bases and J dropped 4 bases, with 19 bases sitting between them. Germline loops: CDR1 MNHEY, CDR2 SVGAGI. The CDR3 is 14 amino acids. CDR3 in DNA: TGTGCCTCCGGGGAATTCATCCCCCCAGATACGCAGTATTTT. This encodes CASGEFIPPDTQYF.

The chain uses TRBV6-6 and TRBJ1-1; D uncertain. V lost 5 bases, J lost 5 bases, and 9 bases lay in between. The CDR3 covers 12 residues. CDR1 MNHNY and CDR2 SVGAGI come from the germline V gene (reference sequence). CDR3 in DNA: TGTGCCAGCAGTCCCCAAAGGACTGAAGCTTTCTTT. As protein: CASSPQRTEAFF.

The gene calls are TRBV7-9 and TRBJ1-4, with D hard to call. The length of the CDR3 is 15 residues. V was cut by 6 bases and J by 0 bases, with 11 bases left in between. The V gene's germline CDR1 is SEHNR and CDR2 FQNEAQ (reference sequence). The CDR3 is CASSSFQATNEKLFF. The CDR3 nucleotides read TGTGCCAGCAGTTCCTTCCAAGCAACTAATGAAAAACTGTTTTTT.

Concerning this clonotype itself: At one end the junction does not follow the germline gene, possibly because of a read error. This chain connects TRBV19 to TRBJ1-1; D is uncertain. Germline CDR1 LNHDA, CDR2 SQIVND (reference sequence). This CDR3 is 15 amino acids long. The CDR3 protein is CASSIAVGLNTEAFF. As DNA, the CDR3 is TGTGCCAGTAGCATAGCCGTCGGATTGAACACTGAAGCTTTCTTT.

This clonotype was seen ten or more times. J is TRBJ2-5 and V is TRBV7-2; 9 positions agree with TRBD2. CDR1 is SGHTA and CDR2 is FQGNSA in the germline V gene. With 3 bases clipped from V and 5 bases from J, the junction kept 4 bases outside the gene matches. The CDR3 loop spans 14 amino acids. CDR3 amino acids: CASSFSGSRETQYF. The CDR3 coding sequence is TGTGCCAGCAGCTTTAGCGGGAGCCGGGAGACCCAGTACTTC.

This clonotype appeared a few times. The chain is built from TRBV12-3 or TRBV12-4 and TRBJ1-2; D unclear. V lost 3 bases to trimming and J lost 5 bases, with 25 bases between them. The CDR3 totals 18 residues. CDR3 loop: CASSFTIMAALYTYGYTF. CDR3 nucleotides: TGTGCCAGCAGTTTTACGATTATGGCGGCCTTATATACTTATGGCTACACCTTC.

The chain carries TRBV15 and TRBJ2-1, with 11 bases that match TRBD2. Germline V gene data show CDR1 as LNHNV and CDR2 as YYDKDF (reference sequence). The V and J ends lost 5 bases and 5 bases, in that order; junction bases with no gene match: 2. The CDR3 spans 14 residues. As DNA, the CDR3 is TGTGCCACCAGCTCACTAGCGGGAGACAATGAGCAGTTCTTC. The encoded protein is CATSSLAGDNEQFF.

This clonotype has only a few counts. The rearrangement joins TRBV3-1 to TRBJ2-1; 10 nucleotides align to TRBD2. Unmatched junction bases numbered 5, after V lost 5 bases and J lost 1 base. Germline assignment: CDR1 LGHDT and CDR2 YNNKEL (reference sequence). The CDR3 covers 16 residues. The CDR3 loop reads CASSFRAGGSYNEQFF. As DNA, the CDR3 is TGTGCCAGCAGCTTCCGAGCGGGAGGGTCCTACAATGAGCAGTTCTTC.